This entry lists 15 T cell receptor beta chains sequenced from one sample in a study of blood T cell repertoires in COVID-19. Only in-frame clones appear in the TCRdb table, and some are missing; sequencing was by immunoSEQ multiplex PCR. This table has 40,000 or so clones, about 86% appearing once. Sequencing was performed on peripheral blood. All receptors derive from a human donor with acute or convalescent COVID-19. The donor label of this sample is uncertain.

The rearrangement links TRBV5-4 to TRBJ2-1; tentative D call: TRBD2 (6 bases). The length of the CDR3 is 14 residues. The V gene's germline CDR1 is SGHNT and CDR2 YYREEE (reference sequence). V lost 5 bases and J 8 bases, leaving 17 bases between the germline ends. CDR3 region: CASSPGTGADEQFF. The CDR3 bases are TGTGCCAGCAGTCCCGGGACTGGAGCTGATGAGCAGTTCTTC. The whole variable domain, filled in from reference TRBV5-4 and TRBJ2-1, reads ETGVTQSPTHLIKTRGQQVTLRCSSQSGHNTVSWYQQALGQGPQFIFQYYREEENGRGNFPPRFSGLQFPNYSSELNVNALELDDSALYLCASSPGTGADEQFFGPGTRLTVL.

V is TRBV19 and J is TRBJ1-2, with D possibly TRBD1 on 6 matching bases. The germline V gene has CDR1 LNHDA and CDR2 SQIVND (reference sequence). CDR3 length: 15 residues. With 1 base removed from V and 4 bases from J, the gap between germline ends came to 13 bases. The CDR3, as DNA: TGTGCCAGTAGTATAGTCTCAGGGGCTCTCTATGGCTACACCTTC. Its translation is CASSIVSGALYGYTF.

The gene calls are TRBV10-3 and TRBJ1-4, with 7 nucleotides matching TRBD1. Germline-derived CDR1 and CDR2 are ENHRY and SYGVKD. This CDR3 comprises 15 residues. V shed 0 bases and J 4 bases; nucleotides not matched to a gene: 2. CDR3: CAISESDRDNEKLFF. CDR3 nucleotide sequence: TGTGCCATCAGTGAGTCCGACAGGGATAATGAAAAACTGTTTTTT.

The rearrangement uses TRBV4-2 and TRBJ1-1, with D tentatively TRBD1 (6 bases). Trimming left V 0 bases short and J 0 bases short, with 11 bases between. The CDR3 has 16 amino acids. Germline CDR1 reads LGHNA; CDR2 reads YNFKEQ. In nucleotides, the CDR3 is TGTGCCAGCAGCCAAGAATGGACAGCTGTGAACACTGAAGCTTTCTTT. This sequence encodes CASSQEWTAVNTEAFF.

This chain links TRBV7-2 with TRBJ2-2; 10 positions match TRBD1. Germline lookup yields CDR1 SGHTA and CDR2 FQGNSA. This CDR3 contains 14 residues. The V gene end was trimmed by 5 bases and the J gene end by 4 bases; junction bases not matched to a gene: 1. The CDR3 coding sequence is TGTGCCAGCAGCGGACAGGGGGGCACCGGGGAGCTGTTTTTT. It specifies CASSGQGGTGELFF. The full variable domain, in which reference TRBV7-2 and TRBJ2-2 provide the parts outside the CDR3, is GAGVSQSPSNKVTEKGKDVELRCDPISGHTALYWYRQSLGQGLEFLIYFQGNSAPDKSGLPSDRFSAERTGGSVSTLTIQRTQQEDSAVYLCASSGQGGTGELFFGEGSRLTVL.

As regards this clone: An end of the junction differs from the germline gene, which may be a read error. The genes are TRBV7-9 and TRBJ1-2, with TRBD1 identical over 8 bases. Germline V gene lookup returns CDR1 SEHNR and CDR2 FQNEAQ (reference sequence). The length of the CDR3 is 16 residues. CDR3 DNA: TGTGCCAGCAGCCTAGCCGGGACAGGCTATAACTATGGCTACACCTTC. Its translation is CASSLAGTGYNYGYTF.

This chain joins TRBV5-1 and TRBJ2-1; 8 nucleotides agree with TRBD2. There are 15 residues in the CDR3. After removal of 6 bases from V and 7 bases from J, the junction contained 12 bases not matched to a gene. The germline V gene has CDR1 SGHRS and CDR2 YFSETQ. The DNA for the CDR3 is TGCGCCAGCACCTCGGGACTAGATGGGCCTAATGAGCAGTTCTTC. Encoded protein: CASTSGLDGPNEQFF.

The genes are TRBV19 and TRBJ1-6; TRBD1 might be the D (5 bases). Germline V gene data show CDR1 as LNHDA and CDR2 as SQIVND (reference sequence). V was clipped by 8 bases and J by 6 bases, with 20 bases between them. This CDR3 comprises 16 residues. The CDR3 coding sequence is TGTGCCAGTTCCCAGGCTCGGGGGGTAGGTAATTCACCCCTCCACTTT. Translated: CASSQARGVGNSPLHF.

This chain links TRBV28 with TRBJ1-5, with D tentatively TRBD1 (5 bases). This CDR3 comprises 12 residues. CDR1 MDHEN and CDR2 SYDVKM come from the germline V gene. Trimming shortened V by 6 bases and J by 4 bases, and 7 bases separated the two germline ends. The CDR3 protein is CASSDSNQPQHF. For the CDR3, the DNA is TGTGCCAGCAGCGACAGTAATCAGCCCCAGCATTTT.

This clone was observed once. This chain uses TRBV24-1 with TRBJ1-5; 10 nucleotides match TRBD1. With V trimmed by 7 bases and J by 5 bases, 4 bases remained unmatched. Germline V CDR1 and CDR2: KGHDR, SFDVKD. The CDR3 runs 14 residues. The CDR3 bases are TGTGCCACCAGCCCGGGACAGGGGTATCAGCCCCAGCATTTT. It encodes CATSPGQGYQPQHF.

The rearrangement links TRBV12-5 to TRBJ1-2; no reliable D call. This CDR3 comprises 13 residues. Trimming pared 2 bases from V and 4 bases from J, leaving 8 bases between. Germline V CDR1 and CDR2: LGHNT, FRNRAP. The CDR3 loop reads CASGLSSLYGYTF. The CDR3 DNA reads as TGTGCTAGTGGTTTGTCTTCCCTCTATGGCTACACCTTC.

Only one count was recorded for this clone. The chain is built from TRBV29-1 and TRBJ2-7; D gene uncertain. This CDR3 region has 13 residues. V was cut by 5 bases and J by 3 bases, with 14 bases left in between. The germline gives CDR1 SQVTM, CDR2 ANQGSEA. The CDR3 DNA follows: TGCAGCGTTCGAGGCCGGGTTCACTACGAGCAGTACTTC. Its translation: CSVRGRVHYEQYF.

The rearrangement joins TRBV7-8 to TRBJ1-1; D may be TRBD1 (5 bases). CDR1 and CDR2 (germline): SGHVS, FQNEAQ. Trimming left V 3 bases short and J 1 base short, with 15 bases between. The length of the CDR3 is 16 residues. CDR3 in amino acids: CASSFGGGRPNTEAFF. CDR3 nucleotide sequence: TGTGCCAGCAGCTTCGGGGGGGGGAGGCCGAACACTGAAGCTTTCTTT.

The genes are TRBV30 and TRBJ1-1, with D maybe TRBD1 (5 bases). V lost 0 bases to trimming and J lost 11 bases, with 13 bases between them. The CDR3 extends over 12 amino acids. Per germline, CDR1 GTSNPN and CDR2 SVGIG (reference sequence). Here the CDR3 DNA reads TGTGCCTGGAGTGTACAAGGGGTTGAGGCTTTCTTT. Amino acid sequence: CAWSVQGVEAFF.

CDR3 in DNA: TGTGCCAGCAGCCCAGGGAGGAACACCATATATTTT. This translates into CASSPGRNTIYF. V usage is TRBV3-1 (or the pseudogene TRBV3-2) and J usage is TRBJ1-3; D perhaps matches TRBD1 (5 bases). The CDR3 extends over 12 amino acids. Trimming removed 4 bases at V and 7 bases at J, with 8 bases between. The germline gives CDR1 LGHDT, CDR2 YNNKEL (reference sequence).